This T cell receptor (beta chain) was documented in a study of T-cell memory formation after mild COVID-19. General study results and limits: A balance of CD4 and CD8 characterized clones contracting day 15 to 85, whereas later expanders leaned CD4+. Pre-infection memory showed some responding clones, and this suggested that cross-reactive memory joined.

The CDR3 sequence is 16 residues long. J gave up 3 bases and V 0 bases, and 6 bases lay outside the gene matches. Looked up from germline, CDR1 is DFQATT and CDR2 is SNEGSKA (reference sequence). As for this clonotype: The antigen remains unidentified.

TCRdb independently ran MiXCR on the 5' RACE reads; one entry per CDR3 protein. Here the sample spans 550,000 to 700,000 distinct CDR3 sequences, 17% being singletons. The TCR comes from an adult woman who had mild COVID-19 (a few samples of this study predate the infection). Cell type and time point are not known. The V gene is TRBV20-1, the J gene TRBJ2-5; TRBD2 matches at 11 bases. Sample: PBMCs or a T cell subset sorted from them (not recorded which). The CDR3 coding sequence is TGCAGTGCTAGAGAGGGGTTGACTAGCGGGAAAGAGACCCAGTACTTC. Its protein is CSAREGLTSGKETQYF.